The 7 T cell receptor beta chains given below trace back to one sample, sequenced in a study of T cell responses to AZD1222 COVID-19 vaccine (dated by TCRdb to the early 2020s). Read against the paper, the sample's time point label means: baseline before first vaccination. The library was produced with the immunoSEQ multiplex PCR assay. The immuneACCESS repertoire file appears here via TCRdb, limited to in-frame rearrangements. These files lack a portion of the clones; in checked studies, under half of the deficit traces to unresolved V genes, and the cause of the others is not known. The sample table shows more than 95,000 clones, and 75% to 90% are seen once. Around a sixth of the sample comes from the top ten. Specimen: peripheral blood, collected on day 0 of AZD1222 vaccination. All receptors derive from an adult in good health.

This clone came up once. This chain links TRBV14 with TRBJ2-5; possibly TRBD1 or TRBD2 for D (5 bases each). Germline values: CDR1 SGHDN, CDR2 FVKESK. This CDR3 spans 16 amino acids. Trimming left V 1 base short and J 2 bases short, with 14 bases between. CDR3 sequence (DNA): TGTGCCAGCAGCCAAGTTCCAGTGGGGGAGCAAGAGACCCAGTACTTC. Amino acids: CASSQVPVGEQETQYF.

The gene calls are TRBV4-1 and TRBJ2-7; the D gene is possibly TRBD1 (6 bases). From germline, CDR1 is MGHRA and CDR2 YSYEKL. Trimming removed 2 bases from V and 3 bases from J, with 17 bases in between. CDR3 size: 16 residues. The CDR3: CASSQYPQGKNYEQYF. For the CDR3, the DNA is TGCGCCAGCAGCCAATACCCACAGGGTAAAAACTACGAGCAGTACTTC.

Here the CDR3 DNA reads TGTGCCAGCAGCTTGGAGAGGTCGACTGGAAACACCATATATTTT. Translation gives CASSLERSTGNTIYF. The V call is TRBV5-4, the J call TRBJ1-3; D ambiguous. Trimming pared 0 bases from V and 2 bases from J, leaving 9 bases between. Germline V gives CDR1 SGHNT, CDR2 YYREEE (reference sequence). The CDR3 has 15 amino acids.

The V and J genes are TRBV6-5 and TRBJ1-2; 10 bases are shared with TRBD1. Losses at the gene ends were 6 bases for V and 4 bases for J; bases not matched to a gene: 5. This CDR3 contains 14 residues. The germline CDR1 and CDR2 sequences are MNHEY and SVGAGI. CDR3 bases: TGTGCCAGCAGGGACGGACAGGGGGTCTATGGCTACACCTTC. Translation: CASRDGQGVYGYTF.

This chain joins TRBV5-1 and TRBJ2-2; D is ambiguous. The V end lost 1 base, the J end lost 3 bases, and 10 bases lay between the germline ends. In germline, CDR1 is SGHRS, CDR2 YFSETQ. This CDR3 contains 15 residues. The CDR3 region is CASSLYGRDTGELFF. CDR3 nucleotides: TGCGCCAGCAGCTTGTACGGGCGCGACACCGGGGAGCTGTTTTTT.

The chain is built from TRBV19 and TRBJ1-1, with D uncertain. Germline V CDR1 and CDR2: LNHDA, SQIVND (reference sequence). The CDR3 runs 12 residues. V was trimmed by 0 bases and J by 5 bases, leaving 4 bases between them. CDR3 bases: TGTGCCAGTAGTATAGACAGAACTGAAGCTTTCTTT. Its translation is CASSIDRTEAFF.

J is TRBJ1-6 and V is TRBV27, with D maybe TRBD1 (5 bases). CDR1 is MNHEY, CDR2 SMNVEV, per germline (reference sequence). The CDR3 loop spans 17 amino acids. Trimming shortened V by 2 bases and J by 3 bases, and 14 bases separated the two germline ends. This chain's CDR3 is CASSLQGNQGYNSPLHF. The CDR3 DNA is TGTGCCAGCAGTTTACAGGGCAACCAGGGCTATAATTCACCCCTCCACTTT.